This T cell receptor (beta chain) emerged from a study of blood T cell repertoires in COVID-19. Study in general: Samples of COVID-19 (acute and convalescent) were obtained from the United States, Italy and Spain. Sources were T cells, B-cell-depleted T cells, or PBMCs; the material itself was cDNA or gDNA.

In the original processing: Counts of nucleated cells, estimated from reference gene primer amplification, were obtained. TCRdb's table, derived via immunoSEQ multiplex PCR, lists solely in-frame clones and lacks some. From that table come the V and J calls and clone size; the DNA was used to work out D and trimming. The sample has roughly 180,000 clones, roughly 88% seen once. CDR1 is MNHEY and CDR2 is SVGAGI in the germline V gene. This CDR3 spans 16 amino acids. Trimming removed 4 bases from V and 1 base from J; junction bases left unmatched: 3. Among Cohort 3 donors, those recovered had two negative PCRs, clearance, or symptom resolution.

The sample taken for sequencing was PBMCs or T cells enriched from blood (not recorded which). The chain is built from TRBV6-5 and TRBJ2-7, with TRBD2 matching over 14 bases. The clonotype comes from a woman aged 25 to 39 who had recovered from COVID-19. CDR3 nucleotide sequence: TGTGCCAGCAGTTTAGGGACTAGCGGGGGTTCCTACGAGCAGTACTTC. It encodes CASSLGTSGGSYEQYF.